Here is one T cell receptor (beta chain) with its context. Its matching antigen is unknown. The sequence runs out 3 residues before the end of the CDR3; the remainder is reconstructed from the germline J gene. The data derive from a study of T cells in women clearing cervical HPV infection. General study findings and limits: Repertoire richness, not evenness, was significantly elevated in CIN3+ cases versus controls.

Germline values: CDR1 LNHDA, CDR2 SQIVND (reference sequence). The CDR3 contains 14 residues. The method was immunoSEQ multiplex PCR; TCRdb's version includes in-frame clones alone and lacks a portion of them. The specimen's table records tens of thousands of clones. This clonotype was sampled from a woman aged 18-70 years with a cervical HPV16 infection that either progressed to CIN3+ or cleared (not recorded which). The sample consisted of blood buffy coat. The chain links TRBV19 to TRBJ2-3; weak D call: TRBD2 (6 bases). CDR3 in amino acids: CASSTRGPQRAQYF. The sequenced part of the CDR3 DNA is TGTGCCAGTAGTACCCGGGGACCCCAGCGGGCG. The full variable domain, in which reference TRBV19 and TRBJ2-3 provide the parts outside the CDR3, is DGGITQSPKYLFRKEGQNVTLSCEQNLNHDAMYWYRQDPGQGLRLIYYSQIVNDFQKGDIAEGYSVSREKKESFPLTVTSAQKNPTAFYLCASSTRGPQRAQYFGPGTRLTVL.